This TCR beta chain was observed in a study of response to subunit inactivated influenza vaccine. This clonotype was seen just once. Its antigen remains unknown. TCRdb ran MiXCR on the RT-PCR reads and lists one entry per CDR3 protein. This sample yields 500,000 to 600,000 distinct CDR3 sequences, of which about 15% are seen a single time; roughly 3.1% belongs to the top ten. Findings and limits, study-wide: Authors suggested seasonal influenza vaccinations each recruit few new T cells.

Germline V gene lookup returns CDR1 SGHTA and CDR2 FQGTGA. This CDR3 comprises 13 residues. With 6 bases removed from V and 3 bases from J, the gap between germline ends came to 8 bases. This sequence originates from a man aged 50-75 years who received an inactivated influenza vaccine. The input for sequencing was CD4+ T cells sorted from PBMCs, taken less than 30 months after vaccination. The chain joins TRBV7-3 to TRBJ2-2, with D possibly being TRBD1 or TRBD2 (5 bases each). As DNA, the CDR3 is TGTGCCAGCAGGGTGGGGGACACCGGGGAGCTGTTTTTT. This codes for CASRVGDTGELFF.